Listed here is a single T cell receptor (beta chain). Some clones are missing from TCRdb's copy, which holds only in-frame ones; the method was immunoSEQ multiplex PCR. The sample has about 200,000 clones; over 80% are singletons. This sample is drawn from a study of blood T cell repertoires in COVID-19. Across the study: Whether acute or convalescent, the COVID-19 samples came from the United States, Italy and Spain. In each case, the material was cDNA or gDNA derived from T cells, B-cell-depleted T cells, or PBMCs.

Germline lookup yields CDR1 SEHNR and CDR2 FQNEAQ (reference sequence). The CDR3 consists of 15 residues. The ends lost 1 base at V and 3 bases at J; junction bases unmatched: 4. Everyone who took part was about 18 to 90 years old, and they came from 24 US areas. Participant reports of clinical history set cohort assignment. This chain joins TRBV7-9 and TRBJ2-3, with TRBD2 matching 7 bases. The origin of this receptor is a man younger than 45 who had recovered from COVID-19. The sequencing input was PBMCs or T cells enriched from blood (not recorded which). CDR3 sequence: CASSLGLAETDTQYF. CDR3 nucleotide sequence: TGTGCCAGCAGCTTAGGGCTAGCGGAGACAGATACGCAGTATTTT.